The T cell receptor beta chain under discussion was sequenced for a study of blood T cell repertoires in COVID-19 (dated by TCRdb to about 2020). Turning to the overall study: Collaborator samples came from the United States, Italy and Spain and covered acute and convalescent phases of COVID-19. Samples were obtained from the ongoing ImmuneRACE study (first 160 participants) and from approximately 1,200 subjects provided by 6 global collaborators. The material from the prospective study consisted of cDNA or gDNA derived from T cells, B-cell-depleted T cells, or PBMCs. The repertoires were released in a freely available public database meant as a resource for research on the immune response to SARS-CoV-2. Deeply sampled blood TCRbeta repertoires from subjects exposed to, actively infected with, or recovered from COVID-19 were included in the dataset. The sample metadata nearly always contained a de-identified subject ID, COVID-19 status, age in years and sex. Where HLA class I and class II types were available, the types were taken from metadata supplied by the sample provider, not from assay-based typing.

The research as a whole found: Clinical and demographic metadata were provided uncurated, with the amount varying by source and participant.

The germline V gene gives CDR1 as SGHAT and CDR2 as FQNNGV. The CDR3 spans 19 residues, from the cysteine through the phenylalanine. Of the read, only the CDR3 DNA is kept; its 57 bases are in frame from base 1. Trimming removed 2 bases from V and 8 bases from J; the gene matches leave 18 bases unexplained. This clone has a single count. Its recognized antigen is unknown. One base away there is no much larger clone; base qualities are not given. The immunoSEQ Assay, a bias-controlled multiplex PCR, was used to amplify TCRbeta CDR3 regions from genomic DNA. Regarding the original processing steps: The number of nucleated cells in each sample was estimated by amplification of reference gene primers within the assay. Sequence reads were collapsed and filtered to measure the absolute abundance of every unique TCRbeta CDR3 rearrangement. For each sample, productive Simpson clonality was calculated as the square root of Simpson's diversity index across productive rearrangements. TCRdb took this table from immuneACCESS and kept in-frame rearrangements with V and J called. Such tables lack part of the clones; where checked against another copy, unresolved V genes explain under half of the gap, and the rest is unexplained. V, J and clone size are those of that table, while D and trimming were read from the DNA. A total of tens of thousands of clones appear in this sample, approximately 85% of them only once. In total, the top ten clones hold roughly 10% of the sample.

Each collaborating institution followed its own protocols to collect whole blood in K2EDTA tubes. For TCRbeta analysis, collaborators shipped samples as frozen whole blood, isolated PBMCs, or DNA extracted from either of those sample types. Sample: peripheral blood. Here the chain combines TRBV11-2 and TRBJ1-2, with 12 bases aligning to TRBD1. This clonotype was obtained from a human donor in a cohort sampled during active COVID-19. The bases are TGTGCCAGCAGCTTATCGGGGGAGGGACAGGGGGCGTTAGTTGGAGGCTACACCTTC. This codes for CASSLSGEGQGALVGGYTF.